The clone carrying this T cell receptor (beta chain) showed up just a few times. Its cognate antigen is unknown. From the approximately 110-subject validation cohort, which was separate from the roughly 690-subject first cohort, the donors were drawn. Trimming removed 0 bases at V and 2 bases at J, with 12 bases between. CDR1 is MGHRA, CDR2 YSYEKL, per germline. The CDR3 has 16 amino acids. This record belongs to a study of cytomegalovirus exposure and HLA in healthy donors. Sequencing was performed with immunoSEQ multiplex PCR; in TCRdb, only in-frame clones are kept and a portion is missing. Here the sample spans approximately 98,000 clones, roughly 88% being singletons. Whole-study results and caveats: One later analysis, an examination of the 120 or so validation repertoires, found that first-cohort TCR clusters tended to co-occur in them. Specificity for CMV antigens was confirmed in vitro for a few of the CMV-associated chains. The study flagged approximately 180 TCR beta chains as cytomegalovirus-associated.

Sequencing was carried out using PBMCs. This sequence joins TRBV4-1 and TRBJ2-3; D gene ambiguous. The receptor's source is a woman younger than 30 in good health and CMV-seronegative. CDR3 sequence reads: CASSQDWALPTDTQYF. Here the CDR3 DNA reads TGCGCCAGCAGCCAAGATTGGGCGCTTCCCACAGATACGCAGTATTTT.